The source of this T cell receptor (beta chain) is a study of radiotherapy plus CTLA-4 blockade in lung cancer. Comments on this clone: The antigen remains undetermined. The junction departs from germline at one end; a sequencing error may be responsible.

The CDR3 loop spans 13 amino acids. CDR1 and CDR2 (germline): SSHAT, FNYEAQ (reference sequence). Generated by immunoSEQ multiplex PCR, the TCRdb table keeps only in-frame clones and is missing some. The profile shows some 90,000 clones, around 86% of them singletons. Study-level points and caveats: Radiotherapy plus ipilimumab was followed by expansion in blood of tumor-derived TCR clones.

This TCR came from a human donor with non-small cell lung cancer who had stable disease on radiotherapy plus ipilimumab. The sample was peripheral blood, taken from a patient treated with radiotherapy plus ipilimumab. The chain carries TRBV7-7 and TRBJ2-7; D gene unclear. The DNA for the CDR3 is TGTGCTAGCAGCTTATCAAGATCCCACGAGCAGTACTTC. This encodes CASSLSRSHEQYF.